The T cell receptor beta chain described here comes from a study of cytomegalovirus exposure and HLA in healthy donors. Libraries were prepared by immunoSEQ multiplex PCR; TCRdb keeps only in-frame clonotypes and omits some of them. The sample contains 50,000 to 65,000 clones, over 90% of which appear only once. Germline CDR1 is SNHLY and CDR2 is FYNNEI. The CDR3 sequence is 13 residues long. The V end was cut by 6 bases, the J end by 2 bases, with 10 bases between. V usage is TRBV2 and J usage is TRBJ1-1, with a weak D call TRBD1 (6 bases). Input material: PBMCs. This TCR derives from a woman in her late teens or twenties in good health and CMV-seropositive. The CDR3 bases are TGTGCCAGCAGAGTACAGGGAAACACTGAAGCTTTCTTT. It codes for CASRVQGNTEAFF.